These T cell receptor beta chains were read from a single sample in a study of blood T cell repertoires in COVID-19. The data were produced by immunoSEQ multiplex PCR, yet TCRdb's version contains in-frame clones alone and is incomplete. The sample gives 450,000 or so clones, 80% to 90% of which show up once; approximately 0.92% is in the top ten. The sample comprised peripheral blood. The receptors were gathered from a man between 18 and 35 years old with COVID-19, enrolled during active disease. Each CDR3 is given with its conserved first and last residue. The D gene is left open where the match is weak. Clone size, where shown, is once, few, many, or a class for clones that have expanded.

clone_size: -; d_call: TRBD1; v_call: TRBV6-2/TRBV6-3; cdr3_length: 14; j_call: TRBJ1-3; cdr3_nt: TGTGCCAGCAGTTACGACAGGGACGGAAACACCATATATTTT; cdr3_aa: CASSYDRDGNTIYF
clone_size: -; d_call: -; v_call: TRBV19; cdr3_length: 13; j_call: TRBJ2-2; cdr3_nt: TGTGCCAGTAGTAGTTTAAACACCGGGGAGCTGTTTTTT; cdr3_aa: CASSSLNTGELFF
clone_size: -; d_call: -; v_call: TRBV7-9; cdr3_length: 15; j_call: TRBJ1-6; cdr3_nt: TGTGCCAGCACCCCGGTACCGGGGAGTAATTCACCCCTCCACTTT; cdr3_aa: CASTPVPGSNSPLHF
clone_size: -; d_call: TRBD1; v_call: TRBV5-1; cdr3_length: 15; j_call: TRBJ1-1; cdr3_nt: TGCGCCAGCAGCATAAGGACAGGGGGCGCGGGTGAAGCTTTCTTT; cdr3_aa: CASSIRTGGAGEAFF
clone_size: -; d_call: TRBD2; v_call: TRBV15; cdr3_length: 15; j_call: TRBJ2-3; cdr3_nt: TGTGCCACCAGCAGAGCCGGGGGGGCGGGAGATACGCAGTATTTT; cdr3_aa: CATSRAGGAGDTQYF
clone_size: once; d_call: -; v_call: TRBV5-1; cdr3_length: 17; j_call: TRBJ2-3; cdr3_nt: TGCGCCAGCAGCTTAAGTGCCGGGGCGGGACTGAAAGATACGCAGTATTTT; cdr3_aa: CASSLSAGAGLKDTQYF
clone_size: -; d_call: TRBD1; v_call: TRBV3-1/TRBV3-2; cdr3_length: 14; j_call: TRBJ1-1; cdr3_nt: TGTGCCAGCAGCTTTGACAGGGGCAACACTGAAGCTTTCTTT; cdr3_aa: CASSFDRGNTEAFF
clone_size: few; d_call: -; v_call: TRBV7-2; cdr3_length: 14; j_call: TRBJ1-2; cdr3_nt: TGTGCCAGCAGCTTAGTTTTACAGGGTAATGGCTACACCTTC; cdr3_aa: CASSLVLQGNGYTF
clone_size: -; d_call: TRBD1; v_call: TRBV3-1/TRBV3-2; cdr3_length: 17; j_call: TRBJ2-1; cdr3_nt: TGTGCCAGCAGCCTCTTCGTCGGGGGACAGGGGGTCGGTGAGCAGTTCTTC; cdr3_aa: CASSLFVGGQGVGEQFF
clone_size: -; d_call: -; v_call: TRBV11-3; cdr3_length: 14; j_call: TRBJ2-1; cdr3_nt: TGTGCCAGCAGCTTAGATGCTAATTACAATGAGCAGTTCTTC; cdr3_aa: CASSLDANYNEQFF
clone_size: -; d_call: TRBD2; v_call: TRBV24-1; cdr3_length: 15; j_call: TRBJ2-3; cdr3_nt: TGTGCCACCAGTGATTCCAGCGGGGTCACAGATACGCAGTATTTT; cdr3_aa: CATSDSSGVTDTQYF
clone_size: -; d_call: -; v_call: TRBV3-1/TRBV3-2; cdr3_length: 16; j_call: TRBJ1-3; cdr3_nt: TGTGCCAGCAGCTCACGACAGTCGAGCTCTGGAAACACCATATATTTT; cdr3_aa: CASSSRQSSSGNTIYF
clone_size: -; d_call: -; v_call: TRBV18; cdr3_length: 14; j_call: TRBJ2-5; cdr3_nt: TGTGCCAGCTCACCTCAATCAGGGGTAGAGACCCAGTACTTC; cdr3_aa: CASSPQSGVETQYF
clone_size: -; d_call: -; v_call: TRBV5-6; cdr3_length: 13; j_call: TRBJ1-2; cdr3_nt: TGTGCCAGCAGCCGGAGGAGTCTCTATGGCTACACCTTC; cdr3_aa: CASSRRSLYGYTF
clone_size: once; d_call: -; v_call: TRBV6-4; cdr3_length: 16; j_call: TRBJ2-7; cdr3_nt: TGTGCCAGCAGTGACTCGAGAACTCCCCCACGCTACGAGCAGTACTTC; cdr3_aa: CASSDSRTPPRYEQYF
clone_size: -; d_call: TRBD2; v_call: TRBV30; cdr3_length: 14; j_call: TRBJ2-1; cdr3_nt: TGTGCCTCTGGTAGCGGGAGTCTTTACAATGAGCAGTTCTTC; cdr3_aa: CASGSGSLYNEQFF
clone_size: -; d_call: -; v_call: TRBV5-4; cdr3_length: 14; j_call: TRBJ2-2; cdr3_nt: TGTGCCAGCAGCTTTGGGGGGACCGCCGGGGAGCTGTTTTTT; cdr3_aa: CASSFGGTAGELFF
clone_size: -; d_call: TRBD2; v_call: TRBV11-2; cdr3_length: 14; j_call: TRBJ2-3; cdr3_nt: TGTGCCAGCAGTCGACTAGCGGGAGGGGATACGCAGTATTTT; cdr3_aa: CASSRLAGGDTQYF
clone_size: -; d_call: TRBD1; v_call: TRBV5-6; cdr3_length: 16; j_call: TRBJ2-1; cdr3_nt: TGTGCCAGCAGCGGTACCGGGACAGGGGGAGGGAATGAGCAGTTCTTC; cdr3_aa: CASSGTGTGGGNEQFF
clone_size: -; d_call: -; v_call: TRBV10-3; cdr3_length: 12; j_call: TRBJ1-1; cdr3_nt: TGTGCCATCAGCAAACAGAACACTGAAGCTTTCTTT; cdr3_aa: CAISKQNTEAFF
clone_size: -; d_call: -; v_call: TRBV21-1; cdr3_length: 17; j_call: TRBJ2-7; cdr3_nt: TGTGCCAGCAGGGGACTAGTGGCCCACGGCCCTCCTTACGAGCAGTACTTC; cdr3_aa: CASRGLVAHGPPYEQYF
clone_size: -; d_call: -; v_call: TRBV14; cdr3_length: 14; j_call: TRBJ1-3; cdr3_nt: TGTGCCAGCGGGAGGTTTTCCTCTGGAAACACCATATATTTT; cdr3_aa: CASGRFSSGNTIYF
clone_size: -; d_call: -; v_call: TRBV5-6; cdr3_length: 15; j_call: TRBJ1-5; cdr3_nt: TGTGCCAGCAGCTCCTCGGACAGATGGAATCAGCCCCAGCATTTT; cdr3_aa: CASSSSDRWNQPQHF
clone_size: -; d_call: TRBD2; v_call: TRBV3-1/TRBV3-2; cdr3_length: 17; j_call: TRBJ2-1; cdr3_nt: TGTGCCAGCAGCCAAGATCGGTTTAGCGGGACCTACAATGAGCAGTTCTTC; cdr3_aa: CASSQDRFSGTYNEQFF
clone_size: -; d_call: -; v_call: TRBV11-3; cdr3_length: 12; j_call: TRBJ2-5; cdr3_nt: TGTGCCAGCAGCTCGGAGGGAGAGACCCAGTACTTC; cdr3_aa: CASSSEGETQYF
clone_size: -; d_call: -; v_call: TRBV18; cdr3_length: 13; j_call: TRBJ2-5; cdr3_nt: TGTGCCTCCTGCCGCGGTGTACAAGAGACCCAGTACTTC; cdr3_aa: CASCRGVQETQYF